The entry below gives a single TCR beta chain sequence along with its context. Its matching antigen is unknown. The data stem from a study of T cells expressing NK-cell markers. Findings and caveats of the study: One observes that, in a few donors, these clonotypes were also the leading ones within the CD3+CD56-NKG2C+ fraction.

TCRdb re-called the 5' RACE reads; every CDR3 protein appears as one record, without DNA. The sample includes approximately 440,000 distinct CDR3 sequences. The source material was blood T cells: a sorted CD56 or NKG2C T cell subset, CD4+ or CD8+ T cells, or bulk PBMC T cells (not recorded which). This TCR was recovered from a woman in her fifties or sixties in good health.

The CDR3 sequence is CASNLVGTGGNEQFF. The V gene is TRBV5-4, the J gene TRBJ2-1; TCRdb names TRBD1, which stays unverified in the absence of DNA. CDR3 length: 15 residues. The germline gives CDR1 SGHNT, CDR2 YYREEE (reference sequence).